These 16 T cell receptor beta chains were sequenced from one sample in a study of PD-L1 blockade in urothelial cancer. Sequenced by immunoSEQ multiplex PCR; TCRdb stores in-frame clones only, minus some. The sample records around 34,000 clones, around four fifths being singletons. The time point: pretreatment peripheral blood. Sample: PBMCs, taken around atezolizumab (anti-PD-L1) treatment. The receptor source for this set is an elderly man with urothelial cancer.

Written as DNA, the CDR3 is TGTGCCAGCAGCCAAGCAGCCTCGCTAGCGGGATCCTACGAGCAGTACTTC. This sequence encodes CASSQAASLAGSYEQYF. The genes are TRBV4-2 and TRBJ2-7; the match to TRBD2 covers 9 bases. The CDR3 spans 17 residues. With V trimmed by 1 base and J by 1 base, 8 bases remained unmatched. In germline, CDR1 is LGHNA, CDR2 YNFKEQ.

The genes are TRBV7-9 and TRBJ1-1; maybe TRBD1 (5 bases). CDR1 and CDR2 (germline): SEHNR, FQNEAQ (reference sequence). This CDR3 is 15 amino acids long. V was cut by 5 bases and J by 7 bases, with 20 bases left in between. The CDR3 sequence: CASSPADIRRDEAFF. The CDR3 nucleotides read TGTGCCAGCAGCCCTGCGGACATTCGCAGGGATGAAGCTTTCTTT.

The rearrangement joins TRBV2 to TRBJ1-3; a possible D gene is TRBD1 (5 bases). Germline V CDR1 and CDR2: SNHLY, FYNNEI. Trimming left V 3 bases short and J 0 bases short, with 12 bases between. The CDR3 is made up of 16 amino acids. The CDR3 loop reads CASSEVQGISGNTIYF. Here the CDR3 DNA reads TGTGCCAGCAGTGAGGTCCAGGGTATCTCTGGAAACACCATATATTTT.

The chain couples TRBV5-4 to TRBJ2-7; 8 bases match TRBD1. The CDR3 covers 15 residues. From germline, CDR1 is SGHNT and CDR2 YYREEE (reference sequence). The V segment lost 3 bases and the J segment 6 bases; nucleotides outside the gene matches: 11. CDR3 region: CASSWPGQAFSEQYF. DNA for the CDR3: TGTGCCAGCAGCTGGCCGGGACAGGCCTTCTCCGAGCAGTACTTC.

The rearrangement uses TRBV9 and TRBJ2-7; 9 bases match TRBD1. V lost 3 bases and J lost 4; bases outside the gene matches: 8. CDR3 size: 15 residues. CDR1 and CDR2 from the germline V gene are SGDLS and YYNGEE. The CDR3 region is CASSEGTGGDYEQYF. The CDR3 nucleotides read TGTGCCAGCAGCGAGGGAACAGGGGGCGATTACGAGCAGTACTTC. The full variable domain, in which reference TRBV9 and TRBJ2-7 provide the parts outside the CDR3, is DSGVTQTPKHLITATGQRVTLRCSPRSGDLSVYWYQQSLDQGLQFLIQYYNGEERAKGNILERFSAQQFPDLHSELNLSSLELGDSALYFCASSEGTGGDYEQYFGPGTRLTVT.

The CDR3 nucleotides read TGTGCCAGCAGTGCCAGGCGGGACAGGGACGGGAACACTGAAGCTTTCTTT. Residues: CASSARRDRDGNTEAFF. The chain combines TRBV6-1 with TRBJ1-1; TRBD1 matches 9 bases. The CDR3 contains 17 residues. Germline V lookup: CDR1 MNHNS, CDR2 SASEGT. After removal of 4 bases from V and 1 base from J, the junction contained 10 bases not matched to a gene.

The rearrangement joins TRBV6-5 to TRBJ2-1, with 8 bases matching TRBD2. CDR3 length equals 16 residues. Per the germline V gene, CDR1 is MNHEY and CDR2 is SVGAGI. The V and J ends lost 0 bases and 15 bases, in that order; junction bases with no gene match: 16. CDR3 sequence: CASSYSTGGRPSRRFF. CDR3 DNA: TGTGCCAGCAGTTACTCGACTGGCGGGAGGCCCTCCCGTCGGTTCTTC.

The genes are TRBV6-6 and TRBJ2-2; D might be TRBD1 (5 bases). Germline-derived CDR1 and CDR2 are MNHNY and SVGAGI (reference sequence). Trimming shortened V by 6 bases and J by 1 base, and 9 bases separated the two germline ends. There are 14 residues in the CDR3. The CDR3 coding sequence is TGTGCCAGCAGCGACAGCCAGAACACCGGGGAGCTGTTTTTT. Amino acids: CASSDSQNTGELFF.

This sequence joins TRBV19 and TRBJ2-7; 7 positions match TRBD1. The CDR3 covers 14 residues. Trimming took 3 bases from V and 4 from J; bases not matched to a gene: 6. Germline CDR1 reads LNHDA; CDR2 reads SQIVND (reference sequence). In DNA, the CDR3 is TGTGCCAGTAGTATTCGATACAGGGGATACGAGCAGTACTTC. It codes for CASSIRYRGYEQYF. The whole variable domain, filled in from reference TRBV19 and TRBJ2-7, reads DGGITQSPKYLFRKEGQNVTLSCEQNLNHDAMYWYRQDPGQGLRLIYYSQIVNDFQKGDIAEGYSVSREKKESFPLTVTSAQKNPTAFYLCASSIRYRGYEQYFGPGTRLTVT.

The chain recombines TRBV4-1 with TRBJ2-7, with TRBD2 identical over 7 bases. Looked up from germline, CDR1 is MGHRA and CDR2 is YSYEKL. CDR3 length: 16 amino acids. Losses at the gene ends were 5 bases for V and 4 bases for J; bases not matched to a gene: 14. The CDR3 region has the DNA TGCGCCAGCAGCATTGGGGAGGGAGGGCCCGCATACGAGCAGTACTTC. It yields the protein CASSIGEGGPAYEQYF.

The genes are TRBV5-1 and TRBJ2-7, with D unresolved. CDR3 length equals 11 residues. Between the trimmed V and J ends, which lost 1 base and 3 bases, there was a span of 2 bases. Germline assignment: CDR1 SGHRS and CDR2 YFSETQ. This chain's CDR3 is CASSLYYEQYF. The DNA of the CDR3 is TGCGCCAGCAGCTTGTACTACGAGCAGTACTTC.

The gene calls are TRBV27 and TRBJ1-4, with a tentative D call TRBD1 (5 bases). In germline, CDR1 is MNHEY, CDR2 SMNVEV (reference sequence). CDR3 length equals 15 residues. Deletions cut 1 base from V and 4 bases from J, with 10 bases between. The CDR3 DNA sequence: TGTGCCAGCAGTTTATTGAGACAGCGTAATGAAAAACTGTTTTTT. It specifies CASSLLRQRNEKLFF.

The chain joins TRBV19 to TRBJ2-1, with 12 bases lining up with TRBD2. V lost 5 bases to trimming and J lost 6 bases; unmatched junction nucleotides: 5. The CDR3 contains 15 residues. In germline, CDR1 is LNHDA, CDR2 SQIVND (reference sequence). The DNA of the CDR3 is TGTGCCAGTAGTCGGACTAGCGGGAATTTCAATGAGCAGTTCTTC. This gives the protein CASSRTSGNFNEQFF.

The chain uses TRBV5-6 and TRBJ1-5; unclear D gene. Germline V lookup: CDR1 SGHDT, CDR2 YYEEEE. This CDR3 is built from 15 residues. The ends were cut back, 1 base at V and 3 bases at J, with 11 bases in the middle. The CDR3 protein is CASSLRQALNQPQHF. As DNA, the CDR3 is TGTGCCAGCAGCTTGAGGCAGGCCCTCAATCAGCCCCAGCATTTT.

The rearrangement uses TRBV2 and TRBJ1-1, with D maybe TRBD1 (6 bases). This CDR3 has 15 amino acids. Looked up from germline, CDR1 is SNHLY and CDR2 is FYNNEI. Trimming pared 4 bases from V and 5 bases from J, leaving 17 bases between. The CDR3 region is CASSANRASRTEAFF. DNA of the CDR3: TGTGCCAGCAGTGCAAACAGGGCGTCGAGGACTGAAGCTTTCTTT.

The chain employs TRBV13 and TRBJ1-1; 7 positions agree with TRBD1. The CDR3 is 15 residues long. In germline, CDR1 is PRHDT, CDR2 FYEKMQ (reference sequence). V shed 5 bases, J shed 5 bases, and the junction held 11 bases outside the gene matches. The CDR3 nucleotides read TGTGCCAGCAGCCAGGGGACAGTTGGTAATACTGAAGCTTTCTTT. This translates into CASSQGTVGNTEAFF. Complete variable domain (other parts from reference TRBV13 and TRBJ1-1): AAGVIQSPRHLIKEKRETATLKCYPIPRHDTVYWYQQGPGQDPQFLISFYEKMQSDKGSIPDRFSAQQFSDYHSELNMSSLELGDSALYFCASSQGTVGNTEAFFGQGTRLTVV.